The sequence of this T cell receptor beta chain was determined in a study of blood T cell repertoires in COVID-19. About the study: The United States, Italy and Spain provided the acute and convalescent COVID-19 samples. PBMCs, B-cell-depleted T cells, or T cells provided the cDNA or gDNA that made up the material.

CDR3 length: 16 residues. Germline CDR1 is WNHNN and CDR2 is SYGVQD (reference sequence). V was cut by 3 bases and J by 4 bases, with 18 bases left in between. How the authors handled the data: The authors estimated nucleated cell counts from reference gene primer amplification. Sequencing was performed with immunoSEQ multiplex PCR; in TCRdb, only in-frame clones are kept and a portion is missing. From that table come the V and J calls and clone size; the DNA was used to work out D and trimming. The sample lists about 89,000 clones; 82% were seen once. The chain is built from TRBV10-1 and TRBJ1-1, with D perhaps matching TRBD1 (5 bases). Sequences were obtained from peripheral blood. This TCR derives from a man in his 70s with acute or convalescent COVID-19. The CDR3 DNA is TGCGCCAGCAGTGATGGGCAGCCTAGAACAGGCACTGAAGCTTTCTTT. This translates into CASSDGQPRTGTEAFF.